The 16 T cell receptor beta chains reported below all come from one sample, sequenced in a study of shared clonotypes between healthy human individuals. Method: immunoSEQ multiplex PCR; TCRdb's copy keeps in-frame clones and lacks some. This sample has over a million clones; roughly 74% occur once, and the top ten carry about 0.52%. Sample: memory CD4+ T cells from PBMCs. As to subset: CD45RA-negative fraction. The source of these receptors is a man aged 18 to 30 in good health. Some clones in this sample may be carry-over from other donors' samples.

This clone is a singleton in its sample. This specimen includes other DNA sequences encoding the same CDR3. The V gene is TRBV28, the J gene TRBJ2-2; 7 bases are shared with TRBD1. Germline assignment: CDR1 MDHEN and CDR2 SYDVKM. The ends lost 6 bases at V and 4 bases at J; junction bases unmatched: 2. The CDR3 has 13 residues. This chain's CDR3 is CASRGQFTGELFF. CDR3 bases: TGTGCCAGCAGGGGACAGTTCACCGGGGAGCTGTTTTTT.

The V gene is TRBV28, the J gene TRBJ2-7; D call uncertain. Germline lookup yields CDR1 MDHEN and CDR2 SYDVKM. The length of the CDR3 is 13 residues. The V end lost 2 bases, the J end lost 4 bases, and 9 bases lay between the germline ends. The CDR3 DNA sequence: TGTGCCAGCAGTTTAGGATCAGGTTACGAGCAGTACTTC. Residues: CASSLGSGYEQYF. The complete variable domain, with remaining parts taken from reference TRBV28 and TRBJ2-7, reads DVKVTQSSRYLVKRTGEKVFLECVQDMDHENMFWYRQDPGLGLRLIYFSYDVKMKEKGDIPEGYSVSREKKERFSLILESASTNQTSMYLCASSLGSGYEQYFGPGTRLTVT.

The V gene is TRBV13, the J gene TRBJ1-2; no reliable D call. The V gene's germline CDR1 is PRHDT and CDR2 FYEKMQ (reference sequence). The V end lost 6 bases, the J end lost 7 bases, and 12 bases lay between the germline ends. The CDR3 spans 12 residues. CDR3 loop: CASSRTGSGYTF. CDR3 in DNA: TGTGCCAGCAGTCGGACCGGATCTGGCTACACCTTC.

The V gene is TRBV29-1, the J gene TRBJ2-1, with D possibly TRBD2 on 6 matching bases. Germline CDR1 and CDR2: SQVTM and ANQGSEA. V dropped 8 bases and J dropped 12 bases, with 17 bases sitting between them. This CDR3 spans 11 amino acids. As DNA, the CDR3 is TGCAGCTTCTCGTCGGGGGAGCGGCAGTTCTTC. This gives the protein CSFSSGERQFF.

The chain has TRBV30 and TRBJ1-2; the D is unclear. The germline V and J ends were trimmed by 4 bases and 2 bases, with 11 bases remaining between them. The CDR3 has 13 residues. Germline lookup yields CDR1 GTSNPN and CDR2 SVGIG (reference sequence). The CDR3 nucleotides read TGTGCCTGGACCGCCGGACCCAACTATGGCTACACCTTC. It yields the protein CAWTAGPNYGYTF.

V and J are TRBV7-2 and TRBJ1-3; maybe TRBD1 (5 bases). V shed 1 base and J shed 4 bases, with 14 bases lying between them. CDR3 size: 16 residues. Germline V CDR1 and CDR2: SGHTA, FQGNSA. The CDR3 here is CASSLGPGVVGNTIYF. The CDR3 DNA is TGTGCCAGCAGCTTAGGACCGGGGGTCGTAGGAAACACCATATATTTT.

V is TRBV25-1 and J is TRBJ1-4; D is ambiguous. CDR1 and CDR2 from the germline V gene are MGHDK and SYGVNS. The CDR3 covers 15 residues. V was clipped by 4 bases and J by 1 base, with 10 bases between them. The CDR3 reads CASSVPGGTNEKLFF. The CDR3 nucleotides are TGTGCCAGCAGTGTACCGGGAGGAACTAATGAAAAACTGTTTTTT.

The CDR3 loop is CASSPLASSSYEQYF. CDR3 nucleotide sequence: TGCGCCAGCAGCCCCCTAGCGTCAAGCTCCTACGAGCAGTACTTC. This chain uses TRBV5-1 with TRBJ2-7, with D possibly being TRBD2 (6 bases). V shed 4 bases and J shed 0 bases, with 14 bases lying between them. The CDR3 consists of 15 residues. The germline V gene encodes CDR1 SGHRS and CDR2 YFSETQ.

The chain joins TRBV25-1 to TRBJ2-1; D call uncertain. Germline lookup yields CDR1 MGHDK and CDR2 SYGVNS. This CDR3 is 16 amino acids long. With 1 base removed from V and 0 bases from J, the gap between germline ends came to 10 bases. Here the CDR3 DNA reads TGTGCCAGCAGTGAATCTGGGCTGAGCTCCTACAATGAGCAGTTCTTC. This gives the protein CASSESGLSSYNEQFF.

The CDR3 loop reads CASRWSGENGYTF. In DNA form, the CDR3 reads TGTGCCAGCAGGTGGTCAGGGGAAAACGGCTACACCTTC. The rearrangement uses TRBV2 and TRBJ1-2, with D perhaps TRBD1 (6 bases). From germline, CDR1 is SNHLY and CDR2 FYNNEI. With 6 bases removed from V and 8 bases from J, the gap between germline ends came to 16 bases. CDR3 length: 13 amino acids.

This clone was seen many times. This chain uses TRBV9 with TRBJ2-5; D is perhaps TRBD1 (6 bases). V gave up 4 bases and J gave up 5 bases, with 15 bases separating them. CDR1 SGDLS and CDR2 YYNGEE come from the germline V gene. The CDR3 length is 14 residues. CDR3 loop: CASSPSTRGETQYF. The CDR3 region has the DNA TGTGCCAGCAGCCCATCAACTAGGGGGGAGACCCAGTACTTC.

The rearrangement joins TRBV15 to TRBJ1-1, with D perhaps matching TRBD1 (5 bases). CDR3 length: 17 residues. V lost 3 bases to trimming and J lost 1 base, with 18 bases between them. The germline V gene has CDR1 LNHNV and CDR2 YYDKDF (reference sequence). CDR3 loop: CATSRRGRGDGNTEAFF. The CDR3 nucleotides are TGTGCCACCAGCAGGAGGGGTCGAGGGGACGGGAACACTGAAGCTTTCTTT.

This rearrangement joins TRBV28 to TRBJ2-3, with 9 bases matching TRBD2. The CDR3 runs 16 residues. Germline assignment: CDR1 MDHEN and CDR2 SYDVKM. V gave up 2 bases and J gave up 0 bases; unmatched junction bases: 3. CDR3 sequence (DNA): TGTGCCAGCAGTTTACTCACTAGCGGGAGCACAGATACGCAGTATTTT. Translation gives CASSLLTSGSTDTQYF.

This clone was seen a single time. The CDR3 region is CASRESWGGNQPQHF. CDR3 DNA: TGTGCCAGCAGAGAAAGTTGGGGGGGCAATCAGCCCCAGCATTTT. This sequence joins TRBV6-5 and TRBJ1-5; D is possibly TRBD1 (5 bases). Trimming pared 6 bases from V and 2 bases from J, leaving 14 bases between. The CDR3 covers 15 residues. The germline V gene encodes CDR1 MNHEY and CDR2 SVGAGI.

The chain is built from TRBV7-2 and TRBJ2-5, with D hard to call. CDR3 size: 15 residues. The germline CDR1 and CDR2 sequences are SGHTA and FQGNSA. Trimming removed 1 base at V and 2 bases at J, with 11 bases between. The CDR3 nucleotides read TGTGCCAGCAGCTTAGACGGGCGGATGCAAGAGACCCAGTACTTC. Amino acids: CASSLDGRMQETQYF.

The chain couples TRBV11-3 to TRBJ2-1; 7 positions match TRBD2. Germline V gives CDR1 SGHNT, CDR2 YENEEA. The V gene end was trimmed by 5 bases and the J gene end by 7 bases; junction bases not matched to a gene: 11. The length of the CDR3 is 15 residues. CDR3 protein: CASSPSAGEMNEQFF. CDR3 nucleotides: TGTGCCAGCAGCCCGTCCGCGGGAGAGATGAATGAGCAGTTCTTC.